Presented here are 6 T cell receptor beta chains from one specimen sequenced in a study of CD8 T cells in Susac syndrome (dated by TCRdb to about 2019). Libraries were constructed by the immunoSEQ multiplex PCR assay. RNA was extracted using the RNeasy kit, and roughly 0.5 to 1 ug of the RNA was reverse transcribed with random hexamers. The public reads were reanalyzed by TCRdb: fastp trimming at Q25, MiXCR alignment, in-frame beta chains only. Each entry merges the rows of one CDR3 protein and shows their most common DNA and genes. This sample holds around 170,000 distinct CDR3 sequences; about 91% were observed only once. About 0.073% of the sample lies in the top ten. The sample was CD4+ T cells from PBMCs. These receptors were obtained from a human donor in good health.

This rearrangement joins TRBV4-1 to TRBJ2-1; D remains unclear. Trimming removed 1 base from V and 7 bases from J, with 14 bases in between. There are 15 residues in the CDR3. In germline, CDR1 is MGHRA, CDR2 YSYEKL. CDR3 DNA: TGCGCCAGCAGCCAAGTAGGTGGAAGCAGAAATGAGCAGTTCTTC. It specifies CASSQVGGSRNEQFF.

The rearrangement uses TRBV20-1 and TRBJ1-1, with D unclear. Trimming took off 2 bases at V and 4 bases at J, with 14 bases between the two ends. Germline V CDR1 and CDR2: DFQATT, SNEGSKA (reference sequence). This CDR3 region has 14 residues. The CDR3 nucleotides are TGCAGTGCTAGAAAAGCGGAAGAGGGCACTGAAGCTTTCTTT. Protein product: CSARKAEEGTEAFF.

The chain couples TRBV20-1 to TRBJ2-3, with D tentatively TRBD1 or TRBD2 (5 bases each). The V end was cut by 4 bases, the J end by 4 bases, with 12 bases between. CDR1 is DFQATT, CDR2 SNEGSKA, per germline (reference sequence). The CDR3 has 13 amino acids. CDR3 in amino acids: CSATPGHPDTQYF. CDR3 in DNA: TGCAGTGCTACACCGGGGCATCCAGATACGCAGTATTTT.

The rearrangement uses TRBV6-2 or TRBV6-3 and TRBJ1-5; 8 bases map to TRBD1. Germline V gene lookup returns CDR1 MNHEY and CDR2 SVGEGT. V lost 2 bases and J lost 6; bases outside the gene matches: 15. The CDR3 spans 18 residues. The CDR3 is CASSYLFKDRVISQPQHF. As DNA, the CDR3 is TGTGCCAGCAGTTACCTGTTTAAGGACAGGGTAATAAGTCAGCCCCAGCATTTT.

The V gene is TRBV7-2, the J gene TRBJ2-3; 9 bases agree with TRBD2. The CDR3 has 14 residues. The J segment lost 3 bases and the V segment lost 5 bases, leaving 3 bases of the junction unmatched. In germline, CDR1 is SGHTA, CDR2 FQGNSA. The CDR3 coding sequence is TGTGCCAGCAGCGTCGGACTAGCGACAGATACGCAGTATTTT. Translated, it gives CASSVGLATDTQYF.

There are a few counts of this clonotype. This chain uses TRBV12-3 or TRBV12-4 with TRBJ2-7; no reliable D call. CDR3 size: 14 residues. V lost 3 bases to trimming and J lost 1 base, with 10 bases between them. The chain's CDR3 is CASSFGQASYEQYF. CDR3 nucleotide sequence: TGTGCCAGCAGTTTTGGGCAGGCATCCTACGAGCAGTACTTC.